Following are 32 T cell receptor beta chains from one sample sequenced in a study of molecular identifiers for immune sequencing clone quantification (dated by TCRdb to 2016 to 2019). The library was prepared using PCR. TCRdb records NextSeq 500 as the sequencer. TCRdb trimmed the raw reads at Q25, called clones with MiXCR and kept productive beta chains. When rows share a CDR3 protein, they turn into one entry using the most common DNA and genes. The sample has approximately 680,000 distinct CDR3 sequences on record, around 25% of them singletons. The ten largest make up about 0.84% of the sample. What was sequenced was naive CD8+ T cells from blood, with Jurkat cell RNA spiked in. This specimen's cell subset or site label, per the study, means: FACS-sorted CD8+CD4-CCR7+CD45RA+ naive T cells. The source of these receptors is a human donor in good health. Some libraries in this study had Jurkat cell RNA spiked in.

The V and J genes are TRBV4-2 and TRBJ2-2; 10 positions agree with TRBD1. The CDR3 covers 19 residues. Losses at the gene ends were 5 bases for V and 5 bases for J; bases not matched to a gene: 17. CDR1 LGHNA and CDR2 YNFKEQ come from the germline V gene. CDR3 region: CASSSGTGEHQLGTGELFF. The CDR3 nucleotides read TGTGCCAGCAGCAGCGGGACAGGGGAACACCAATTGGGGACCGGGGAGCTGTTTTTT.

The sample holds a few counts of this clonotype. This sequence joins TRBV19 and TRBJ2-7, with D possibly TRBD2 on 6 matching bases. The CDR3 runs to 14 residues. Trimming pared 6 bases from V and 0 bases from J, leaving 12 bases between. CDR1 is LNHDA and CDR2 is SQIVND in the germline V gene (reference sequence). CDR3 in amino acids: CASRVGGGSYEQYF. CDR3 nucleotides: TGTGCCAGTAGAGTGGGGGGAGGCTCCTACGAGCAGTACTTC.

The J gene is TRBJ2-7, the V gene TRBV28; D might be TRBD1 or TRBD2, each matching 7 bases. Trimming left V 11 bases short and J 0 bases short, with 20 bases between. Germline V gene data show CDR1 as MDHEN and CDR2 as SYDVKM. CDR3 length equals 15 residues. The CDR3 spells CARRPGGGVSYEQYF. CDR3 in DNA: TGTGCCCGCCGCCCAGGGGGGGGGGTCTCCTACGAGCAGTACTTC.

This clonotype has more than one count but fewer than ten. This CDR3 is missing its conserved last phenylalanine or tryptophan, likely due to a read error. V usage is TRBV7-2 and J usage is TRBJ2-3; D not resolved. Germline assignment: CDR1 SGHTA and CDR2 FQGNSA. CDR3 size: 13 residues. V lost 0 bases and J 3 bases, leaving 4 bases between the germline ends. The CDR3 reads CASSLALTDTQYS. The CDR3 region has the DNA TGTGCCAGCAGCTTAGCCTTGACAGATACGCAGTATTCT.

This clonotype was picked up a small number of times. J is TRBJ1-5 and V is TRBV19, with D maybe TRBD1 (6 bases). V gave up 4 bases and J gave up 0 bases, with 10 bases separating them. CDR3 length: 15 residues. CDR1 LNHDA and CDR2 SQIVND come from the germline V gene (reference sequence). CDR3 DNA sequence: TGTGCCAGTAGTAGCAGGGGACATAGCAATCAGCCCCAGCATTTT. Its protein is CASSSRGHSNQPQHF.

V is TRBV6-5 and J is TRBJ1-5; a weak D match, TRBD1 (5 bases). The CDR3 covers 14 residues. Per germline, CDR1 MNHEY and CDR2 SVGAGI. V was pared by 5 bases and J by 3 bases, with 11 bases between. The CDR3 loop is CASSNGQANQPQHF. The CDR3 DNA follows: TGTGCCAGCAGTAACGGACAAGCCAATCAGCCCCAGCATTTT.

The V and J genes are TRBV7-9 and TRBJ2-6; 7 bases are a match to TRBD1. CDR1 SEHNR and CDR2 FQNEAQ come from the germline V gene (reference sequence). The CDR3 spans 16 residues. V was clipped by 1 base and J by 5 bases; unmatched bases: 5. This CDR3 reads CASSLGGGDWANVLTF. CDR3 DNA: TGTGCCAGCAGCTTAGGAGGGGGCGACTGGGCCAACGTCCTGACTTTC.

Only a few counts were recorded for this clonotype. An end of the junction does not agree with germline; a read error may underlie this. The rearrangement uses TRBV5-1 and TRBJ2-5; D ambiguous. CDR3 size: 17 residues. Germline V gene data show CDR1 as SGHRS and CDR2 as YFSETQ. In nucleotides, the CDR3 is TGCGCCGGCAGCTTGGCTATATTAGGCCCTACCTCGGAGACCCAGTACTTC. Residues: CAGSLAILGPTSETQYF.

The V and J genes are TRBV11-2 and TRBJ2-3; the match to TRBD1 covers 7 bases. J gave up 0 bases and V 6 bases, and 12 bases lay outside the gene matches. There are 17 residues in the CDR3. CDR1 and CDR2 (germline): SGHAT, FQNNGV. The CDR3 nucleotides read TGTGCCAGCAGTCCTAGTCTCCGGGGACAGAGCACAGATACGCAGTATTTT. Its translation: CASSPSLRGQSTDTQYF.

This clonotype was picked up many times. V and J are TRBV27 and TRBJ2-3, with D unclear. Germline V lookup: CDR1 MNHEY, CDR2 SMNVEV (reference sequence). The CDR3 is made up of 13 amino acids. The V gene lost 3 bases and the J gene lost 4 bases, with 8 bases spanning the gap. The CDR3 spells CASSLLEADTQYF. In DNA form, the CDR3 reads TGTGCCAGCAGTTTGCTGGAAGCAGATACGCAGTATTTT.

V usage is TRBV2 and J usage is TRBJ2-7; no clear D gene. Trimming shortened V by 3 bases and J by 3 bases, and 9 bases separated the two germline ends. From germline, CDR1 is SNHLY and CDR2 FYNNEI. This CDR3 region has 13 residues. CDR3 coding DNA: TGTGCCAGCAGTGAGGTGCTAGTCTACGAGCAGTACTTC. It encodes CASSEVLVYEQYF. Full variable domain (missing parts from reference TRBV2 and TRBJ2-7): EPEVTQTPSHQVTQMGQEVILRCVPISNHLYFYWYRQILGQKVEFLVSFYNNEISEKSEIFDDQFSVERPDGSNFTLKIRSTKLEDSAMYFCASSEVLVYEQYFGPGTRLTVT.

This clonotype was observed many times. The chain uses TRBV27 and TRBJ2-3; tentatively, D is TRBD1 (6 bases). Trimming left V 7 bases short and J 4 bases short, with 15 bases between. The CDR3 spans 14 residues. Germline loops: CDR1 MNHEY, CDR2 SMNVEV (reference sequence). This CDR3 is CASTLAGAADTQYF. The DNA of the CDR3 is TGTGCCAGCACCCTGGCAGGGGCGGCAGATACGCAGTATTTT.

This clonotype has ten or more counts. This chain connects TRBV18 to TRBJ2-3; D is undetermined. The CDR3 length is 16 residues. Between the trimmed V and J ends, which lost 0 bases and 3 bases, there was a span of 13 bases. The germline gives CDR1 KGHSH, CDR2 LQKENI. This CDR3 is CASSPPPLGRTDTQYF. CDR3 DNA: TGTGCCAGCTCACCACCGCCCCTTGGTCGAACAGATACGCAGTATTTT.

The chain links TRBV12-3 or TRBV12-4 to TRBJ2-2, with 11 bases matching TRBD2. J gave up 4 bases and V 5 bases, and 15 bases lay outside the gene matches. This CDR3 contains 19 residues. The CDR3 DNA sequence: TGTGCCAGCAGTCCCCCCCCCCCTACTAGCGGGAGTGGCACCGGGGAGCTGTTTTTT. It is translated as CASSPPPPTSGSGTGELFF.

This clonotype appeared many times. The gene calls are TRBV5-1 and TRBJ2-3, with 10 bases fitting TRBD1. The CDR3 runs 14 residues. V dropped 3 bases and J dropped 7; count of bases not matched to a gene: 5. Per germline, CDR1 SGHRS and CDR2 YFSETQ. CDR3 coding DNA: TGCGCCAGCAGCTCGGGACAGGGGATGTATACGCAGTATTTT. This encodes CASSSGQGMYTQYF.

V usage is TRBV18 and J usage is TRBJ1-2; tentatively, D is TRBD1 (5 bases). V lost 3 bases and J lost 3, with 23 bases in between. Germline CDR1 and CDR2: KGHSH and LQKENI. This CDR3 region has 18 residues. CDR3 in amino acids: CASSPNDRARSKDYGYTF. The CDR3 DNA follows: TGTGCCAGCTCACCCAATGACAGAGCCCGAAGCAAAGACTATGGCTACACCTTC.

In this sample, this clonotype turned up a few times. The chain recombines TRBV6-1 with TRBJ1-6; no firm D call. Trimming shortened V by 3 bases and J by 8 bases, and 17 bases separated the two germline ends. CDR1 and CDR2 from the germline V gene are MNHNS and SASEGT. This CDR3 has 16 residues. DNA of the CDR3: TGTGCCAGCAGTGAGATACCGACGAACAGCTATTCACCCCTCCACTTT. The encoded protein is CASSEIPTNSYSPLHF.

This clonotype came up a few times. The chain is built from TRBV28 and TRBJ2-7; TRBD1 aligns across 7 bases. Germline V gene lookup returns CDR1 MDHEN and CDR2 SYDVKM. Losses at the gene ends were 5 bases for V and 0 bases for J; bases not matched to a gene: 7. This CDR3 spans 15 amino acids. The CDR3 DNA sequence: TGTGCCAGCAGTGTACTCGGGACAGCCTCCTACGAGCAGTACTTC. This encodes CASSVLGTASYEQYF.

This clonotype has ten or more counts. V usage is TRBV6-5 and J usage is TRBJ1-5; D is undetermined. V lost 2 bases, J lost 2 bases, and 4 bases lay in between. CDR1 is MNHEY and CDR2 is SVGAGI in the germline V gene. The CDR3 length is 13 residues. The CDR3 coding sequence is TGTGCCAGCAGTTACGACGGCAATCAGCCCCAGCATTTT. Translating gives CASSYDGNQPQHF.

This clonotype was counted a single time. This may arise from a read error, as a much more abundant clone is one base away. V and J are TRBV7-9 and TRBJ1-1, with D unresolved. Per germline, CDR1 SEHNR and CDR2 FQNEAQ (reference sequence). CDR3 length equals 12 residues. CDR3: CASSDENTEAVF. In DNA, the CDR3 is TGTGCCAGCAGTGATGAGAACACTGAAGCTGTCTTT.

This clonotype was seen many times. The V and J genes are TRBV20-1 and TRBJ2-3; possible D gene TRBD2, 6 bases. Germline CDR1 reads DFQATT; CDR2 reads SNEGSKA (reference sequence). CDR3 length equals 16 residues. V dropped 0 bases and J dropped 0 bases, with 13 bases sitting between them. The CDR3, as DNA: TGCAGTGCTAGAGATTGGTCAGGGACTAGCACAGATACGCAGTATTTT. Its translation: CSARDWSGTSTDTQYF.

This clonotype was counted between two and nine times. This sequence joins TRBV5-1 and TRBJ2-5, with 10 bases identical to TRBD2. This CDR3 comprises 16 residues. Germline V gene lookup returns CDR1 SGHRS and CDR2 YFSETQ. The V gene end was trimmed by 3 bases and the J gene end by 2 bases; junction bases not matched to a gene: 7. The CDR3 sequence: CASSSWETSGQETQYF. DNA for the CDR3: TGCGCCAGCAGCTCCTGGGAGACTAGCGGGCAAGAGACCCAGTACTTC.

J is TRBJ2-1 and V is TRBV9; TRBD2 matches 9 bases. CDR3 length: 17 residues. The V segment lost 0 bases and the J segment 0 bases; nucleotides outside the gene matches: 4. The germline V gene encodes CDR1 SGDLS and CDR2 YYNGEE. Here the CDR3 DNA reads TGTGCCAGCAGCGTAGGTTTTAGCGGGAGCTCCTACAATGAGCAGTTCTTC. As protein: CASSVGFSGSSYNEQFF.

Note on this clonotype: Being one base from a much bigger clone, this may be a read error. The rearrangement uses TRBV6-2 or TRBV6-3 and TRBJ2-2; D gene uncertain. Trimming cost V 0 bases and J 7 bases, with 6 bases left between them. The CDR3 runs to 13 residues. Germline V gene sequence: CDR1 MNHEY, CDR2 SVGEGT. The CDR3 spells CASSYSTGGELFF. The CDR3 nucleotides are TGTGCCAGCAGTTACTCGACTGGCGGGGAGCTGTTTTTT.

V usage is TRBV7-6 and J usage is TRBJ2-7; TRBD2 agrees at 11 bases. The V and J ends lost 5 bases and 2 bases, in that order; junction bases with no gene match: 8. The V gene's germline CDR1 is SGHVS and CDR2 FNYEAQ. The CDR3 has 16 residues. In DNA, the CDR3 is TGTGCCAGCAGCCTCTTAGCGGGAGGGGGGACCTACGAGCAGTACTTC. Its protein is CASSLLAGGGTYEQYF.

The V and J genes are TRBV2 and TRBJ2-1, with 7 bases aligning to TRBD1. The length of the CDR3 is 15 residues. CDR1 is SNHLY and CDR2 is FYNNEI in the germline V gene. The junction had 5 bases not matched to a gene; V was cut back by 6 bases and J by 0 bases. This CDR3 reads CASRGDSSSYNEQFF. In DNA, the CDR3 is TGTGCCAGCAGGGGGGACAGTAGCTCCTACAATGAGCAGTTCTTC.

This clonotype came up many times. The chain combines TRBV28 with TRBJ1-3; D remains unclear. This CDR3 region has 11 residues. The V end lost 5 bases, the J end lost 7 bases, and 6 bases lay between the germline ends. The germline gives CDR1 MDHEN, CDR2 SYDVKM. As DNA, the CDR3 is TGTGCCAGCAGTCCCGCGAACACCATATATTTT. Its translation is CASSPANTIYF. Full variable domain (missing parts from reference TRBV28 and TRBJ1-3): DVKVTQSSRYLVKRTGEKVFLECVQDMDHENMFWYRQDPGLGLRLIYFSYDVKMKEKGDIPEGYSVSREKKERFSLILESASTNQTSMYLCASSPANTIYFGEGSWLTVV.

The chain carries TRBV14 and TRBJ2-1, with TRBD2 identical over 11 bases. The J segment lost 5 bases and the V segment lost 4 bases, leaving 7 bases of the junction unmatched. Germline values: CDR1 SGHDN, CDR2 FVKESK. The CDR3 contains 16 residues. The CDR3 protein is CASSPIAGGVHNEQFF. The DNA for the CDR3 is TGTGCCAGCAGCCCTATAGCGGGAGGGGTTCACAATGAGCAGTTCTTC.

Ten or more counts support this clonotype. This chain connects TRBV7-9 to TRBJ1-5; D gene uncertain. CDR1 is SEHNR and CDR2 is FQNEAQ in the germline V gene (reference sequence). The ends were cut back, 1 base at V and 6 bases at J, with 13 bases in the middle. The CDR3 runs 15 residues. The CDR3 DNA sequence: TGTGCCAGCAGCTTAGAAGGGTCGATCGGTCAGCCCCAGCATTTT. Amino acids: CASSLEGSIGQPQHF. Complete variable domain (other parts from reference TRBV7-9 and TRBJ1-5): DTGVSQNPRHKITKRGQNVTFRCDPISEHNRLYWYRQTLGQGPEFLTYFQNEAQLEKSRLLSDRFSAERPKGSFSTLEIQRTEQGDSAMYLCASSLEGSIGQPQHFGDGTRLSIL.

This clonotype has ten or more counts. This chain joins TRBV7-2 and TRBJ2-6, with D unclear. Germline CDR1 reads SGHTA; CDR2 reads FQGNSA. The V gene lost 3 bases and the J gene lost 3 bases, with 3 bases spanning the gap. The CDR3 sequence is 13 residues long. In DNA form, the CDR3 reads TGTGCCAGCAGCTTTCTTGGGGCCAACGTCCTGACTTTC. It translates to CASSFLGANVLTF. Full variable domain (rest looked up from reference TRBV7-2 and TRBJ2-6): GAGVSQSPSNKVTEKGKDVELRCDPISGHTALYWYRQSLGQGLEFLIYFQGNSAPDKSGLPSDRFSAERTGGSVSTLTIQRTQQEDSAVYLCASSFLGANVLTFGAGSRLTVL.

This clonotype was detected a few times. J is TRBJ1-5 and V is TRBV4-1; D gene ambiguous. This CDR3 contains 16 residues. Between the trimmed V and J ends, which lost 1 base and 5 bases, there was a span of 15 bases. In germline, CDR1 is MGHRA, CDR2 YSYEKL. CDR3 nucleotide sequence: TGCGCCAGCAGCCAAGTGGCGCAAAGGCTCGATCAGCCCCAGCATTTT. Protein sequence: CASSQVAQRLDQPQHF.

There are a few counts of this clonotype. The CDR3 DNA is TGTGCCAGCAGTTACGACAGGGGCCGGGAGCTGTTTTTT. Protein sequence: CASSYDRGRELFF. The chain is built from TRBV6-6 and TRBJ2-2; 8 bases fit TRBD1. The trim removed 2 bases at V and 9 bases at J, leaving 2 bases unmatched. From germline, CDR1 is MNHNY and CDR2 SVGAGI (reference sequence). The CDR3 sequence is 13 residues long.